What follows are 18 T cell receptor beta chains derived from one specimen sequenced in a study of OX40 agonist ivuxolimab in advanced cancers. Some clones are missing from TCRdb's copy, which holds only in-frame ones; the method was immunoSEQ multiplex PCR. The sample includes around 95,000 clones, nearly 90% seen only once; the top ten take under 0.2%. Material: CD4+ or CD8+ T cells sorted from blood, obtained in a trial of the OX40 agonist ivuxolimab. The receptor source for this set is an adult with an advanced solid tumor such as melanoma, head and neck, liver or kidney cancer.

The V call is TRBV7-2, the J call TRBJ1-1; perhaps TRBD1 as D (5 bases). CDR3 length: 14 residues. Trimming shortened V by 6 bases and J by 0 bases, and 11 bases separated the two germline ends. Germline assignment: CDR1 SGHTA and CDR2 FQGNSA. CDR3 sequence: CASSQTGMNTEAFF. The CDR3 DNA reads TGTGCCAGCAGTCAAACAGGTATGAACACTGAAGCTTTCTTT.

CDR3 DNA: TGTGCCAGCAGCCTCATGGGAGGCGCCTACAATGAGCAGTTCTTC. Protein product: CASSLMGGAYNEQFF. The J gene is TRBJ2-1, the V gene TRBV5-6; maybe TRBD2 (6 bases). The V gene lost 4 bases and the J gene lost 2 bases, with 13 bases spanning the gap. The CDR3 spans 15 residues. The germline CDR1 and CDR2 sequences are SGHDT and YYEEEE.

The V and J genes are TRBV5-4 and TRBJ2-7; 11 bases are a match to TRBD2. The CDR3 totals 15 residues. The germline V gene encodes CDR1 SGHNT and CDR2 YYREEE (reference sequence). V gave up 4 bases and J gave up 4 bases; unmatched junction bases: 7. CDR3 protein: CASSLPGLAVYEQYF. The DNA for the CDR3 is TGTGCCAGCAGCCTGCCGGGACTAGCGGTTTACGAGCAGTACTTC.

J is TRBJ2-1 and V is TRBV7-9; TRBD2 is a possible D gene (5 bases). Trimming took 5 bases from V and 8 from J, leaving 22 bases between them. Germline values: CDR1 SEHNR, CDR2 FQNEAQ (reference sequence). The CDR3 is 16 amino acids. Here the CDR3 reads CASSVPGLLVPDEQFF. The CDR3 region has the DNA TGTGCCAGCAGCGTTCCGGGATTGCTAGTGCCGGATGAGCAGTTCTTC. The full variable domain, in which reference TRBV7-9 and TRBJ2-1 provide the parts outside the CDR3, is DTGVSQNPRHKITKRGQNVTFRCDPISEHNRLYWYRQTLGQGPEFLTYFQNEAQLEKSRLLSDRFSAERPKGSFSTLEIQRTEQGDSAMYLCASSVPGLLVPDEQFFGPGTRLTVL.

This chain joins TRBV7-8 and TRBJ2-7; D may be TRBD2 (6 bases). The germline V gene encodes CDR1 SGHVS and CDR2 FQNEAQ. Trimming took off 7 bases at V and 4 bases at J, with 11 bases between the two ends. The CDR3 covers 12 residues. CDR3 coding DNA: TGTGCCAGCAACCTGGGGGGTTACGAGCAGTACTTC. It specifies CASNLGGYEQYF.

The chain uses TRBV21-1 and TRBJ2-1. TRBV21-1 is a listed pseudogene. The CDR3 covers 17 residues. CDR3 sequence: CASSKREGDEPYNEQFF. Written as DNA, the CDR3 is TGTGCCAGCAGCAAAAGAGAAGGGGACGAGCCCTACAATGAGCAGTTCTTC.

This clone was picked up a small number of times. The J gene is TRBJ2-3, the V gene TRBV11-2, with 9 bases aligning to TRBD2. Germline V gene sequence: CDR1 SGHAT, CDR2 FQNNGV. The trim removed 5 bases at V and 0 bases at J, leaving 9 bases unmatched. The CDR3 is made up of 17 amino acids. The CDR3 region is CASSLQGSGGSTDTQYF. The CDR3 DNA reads TGTGCCAGCAGCCTGCAAGGGAGCGGGGGGAGCACAGATACGCAGTATTTT. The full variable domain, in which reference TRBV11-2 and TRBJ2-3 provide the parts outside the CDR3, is EAGVAQSPRYKIIEKRQSVAFWCNPISGHATLYWYQQILGQGPKLLIQFQNNGVVDDSQLPKDRFSAERLKGVDSTLKIQPAKLEDSAVYLCASSLQGSGGSTDTQYFGPGTRLTVL.

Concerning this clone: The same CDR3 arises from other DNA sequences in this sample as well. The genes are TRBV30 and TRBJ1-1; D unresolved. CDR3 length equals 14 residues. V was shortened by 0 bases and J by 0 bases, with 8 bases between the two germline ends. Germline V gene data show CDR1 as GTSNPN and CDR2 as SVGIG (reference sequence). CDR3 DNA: TGTGCCTGGAGTGTAACGGGATTGAACACTGAAGCTTTCTTT. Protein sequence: CAWSVTGLNTEAFF.

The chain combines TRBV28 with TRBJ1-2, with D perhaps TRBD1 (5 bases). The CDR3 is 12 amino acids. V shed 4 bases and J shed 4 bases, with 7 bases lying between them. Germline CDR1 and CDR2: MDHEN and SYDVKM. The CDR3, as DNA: TGTGCCAGCAGTTCCGGGGGCTATGGCTACACCTTC. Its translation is CASSSGGYGYTF.

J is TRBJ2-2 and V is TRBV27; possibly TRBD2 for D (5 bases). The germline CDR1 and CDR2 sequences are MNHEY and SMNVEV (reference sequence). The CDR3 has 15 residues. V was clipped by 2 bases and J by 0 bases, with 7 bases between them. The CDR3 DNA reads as TGTGCCAGCAGTTTAAGCGGCACGAACACCGGGGAGCTGTTTTTT. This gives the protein CASSLSGTNTGELFF.

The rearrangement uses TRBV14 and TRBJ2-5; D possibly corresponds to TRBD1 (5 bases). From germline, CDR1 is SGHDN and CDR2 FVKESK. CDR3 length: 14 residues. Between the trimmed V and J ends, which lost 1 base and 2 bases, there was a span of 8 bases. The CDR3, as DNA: TGTGCCAGCAGCCAAGGACAGAGACAAGAGACCCAGTACTTC. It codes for CASSQGQRQETQYF.

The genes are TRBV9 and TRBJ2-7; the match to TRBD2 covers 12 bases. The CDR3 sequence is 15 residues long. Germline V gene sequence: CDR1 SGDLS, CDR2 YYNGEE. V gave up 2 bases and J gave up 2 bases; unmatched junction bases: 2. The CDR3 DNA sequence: TGTGCCAGCAGCGTCGGACTAGCGGGAACCTACGAGCAGTACTTC. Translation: CASSVGLAGTYEQYF.

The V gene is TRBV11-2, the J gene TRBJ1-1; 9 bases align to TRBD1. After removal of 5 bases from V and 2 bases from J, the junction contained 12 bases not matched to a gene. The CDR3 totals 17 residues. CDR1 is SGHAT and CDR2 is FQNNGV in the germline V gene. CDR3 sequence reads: CASSPGQGLNRNTEAFF. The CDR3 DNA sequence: TGTGCCAGCAGCCCGGGACAGGGATTAAATCGAAACACTGAAGCTTTCTTT.

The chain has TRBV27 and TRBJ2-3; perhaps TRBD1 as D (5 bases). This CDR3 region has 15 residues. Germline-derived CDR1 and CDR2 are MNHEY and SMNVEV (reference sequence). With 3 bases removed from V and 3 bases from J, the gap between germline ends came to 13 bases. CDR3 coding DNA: TGTGCCAGCAGTTTTCAGGGTGTAGTAACAGATACGCAGTATTTT. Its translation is CASSFQGVVTDTQYF.

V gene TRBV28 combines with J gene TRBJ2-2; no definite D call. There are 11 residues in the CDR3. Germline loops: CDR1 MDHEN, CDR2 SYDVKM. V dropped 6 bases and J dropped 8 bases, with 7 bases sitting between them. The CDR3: CASRGLGELFF. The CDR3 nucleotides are TGTGCCAGCAGGGGCCTTGGGGAGCTGTTTTTT.

CDR3 protein: CASRASTDTQYF. The CDR3, as DNA: TGTGCCAGCAGGGCGAGCACAGATACGCAGTATTTT. The rearrangement joins TRBV6-1 to TRBJ2-3, with D hard to call. Germline V lookup: CDR1 MNHNS, CDR2 SASEGT. The V end was cut by 6 bases, the J end by 0 bases, with 4 bases between. The CDR3 is 12 amino acids.

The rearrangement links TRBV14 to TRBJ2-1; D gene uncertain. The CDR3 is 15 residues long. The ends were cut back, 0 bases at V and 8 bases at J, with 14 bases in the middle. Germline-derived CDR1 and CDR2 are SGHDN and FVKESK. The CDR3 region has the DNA TGTGCCAGCAGCCAAGATTCGGGCTATCGGGATGAGCAGTTCTTC. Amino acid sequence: CASSQDSGYRDEQFF.

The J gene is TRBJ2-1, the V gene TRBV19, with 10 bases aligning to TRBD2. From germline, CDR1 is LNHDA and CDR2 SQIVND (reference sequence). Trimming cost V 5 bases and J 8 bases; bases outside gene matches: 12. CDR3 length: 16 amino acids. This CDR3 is CASSLMSGRANHEQFF. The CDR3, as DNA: TGTGCCAGTAGTCTAATGAGCGGGAGGGCCAACCATGAGCAGTTCTTC.